This T cell receptor beta chain was identified during a study of T cells in women clearing cervical HPV infection. Study as a whole: Case blood drawn at lesion detection; control blood after infection cleared.

The CDR3 extends over 18 amino acids. The germline V gene encodes CDR1 LNHDA and CDR2 SQIVND (reference sequence). Regarding the study as a whole: CIN3+ cases had significantly higher TCR richness than controls; evenness did not differ.

HPV was found by MY09/MY11 PCR and dot-blot genotyping. Concerning this clone: Its cognate antigen is unknown. The CDR3 extends 3 residues past the end of the read, so its final part is completed from the germline J gene.

The table came from immunoSEQ multiplex PCR; TCRdb's copy has only in-frame clones and leaves some out. Here the sample table reports about 32,000 clones. The chain joins TRBV19 to TRBJ1-1; D might be TRBD1 (6 bases). The clonotype was recovered from a woman aged 18 to 75 with a cervical HPV16 infection that either progressed to CIN3+ or cleared (not recorded which). Material for sequencing was blood buffy coat. The CDR3 reads CASSLQASGGQSTDTAFF. The CDR3 bases that were read are TGTGCCAGTAGCCTCCAGGCTAGCGGGGGGCAGAGCACAGATACG.